These 17 T cell receptor beta chains were all obtained from the same sample, sequenced in a study of T cells in Graves' hyperthyroidism and ophthalmopathy. RNA transcripts gave rise to amplified TCR beta CDR3 regions. First-round RT-PCR of the TCR CDR3 relied on the HTBI primer set. From the multiplex PCR reads, TCRdb called clonotypes with MiXCR, one entry per CDR3 protein. Of some 340,000 distinct CDR3 sequences listed, roughly an eighth were seen once; the top ten hold 30% to 40%. Sequenced: blood. All receptors derive from a woman between 35 and 50 years old with Graves' ophthalmopathy.

The chain has TRBV7-8 and TRBJ2-5; D gene ambiguous. CDR3 length equals 15 residues. V lost 0 bases and J lost 0, with 8 bases in between. The germline gives CDR1 SGHVS, CDR2 FQNEAQ. The CDR3: CASSLAPPNQETQYF. CDR3 DNA: TGTGCCAGCAGCTTAGCGCCCCCGAACCAAGAGACCCAGTACTTC.

This clonotype was seen many times. The V gene is TRBV11-3, the J gene TRBJ2-5; 10 bases match TRBD1. Trimming took 2 bases from V and 5 from J; bases not matched to a gene: 2. The V gene's germline CDR1 is SGHNT and CDR2 YENEEA. The length of the CDR3 is 14 residues. CDR3 coding DNA: TGTGCCAGCAGCTTAAGGACAGGGGGTGAGACCCAGTACTTC. Amino acid sequence: CASSLRTGGETQYF.

This clonotype showed up many times. The CDR3 sequence is CASSGGQGALTSGNEQFF. The CDR3 DNA follows: TGTGCCAGCAGTGGTGGACAGGGGGCGTTGACTTCTGGAAATGAGCAGTTCTTC. The gene calls are TRBV2 and TRBJ2-1; 11 bases are shared with TRBD1. Trimming cost V 4 bases and J 7 bases; bases outside gene matches: 15. This CDR3 is built from 18 residues. Germline values: CDR1 SNHLY, CDR2 FYNNEI.

The V gene is TRBV6-1, the J gene TRBJ1-3, with 7 bases identical to TRBD1. Germline CDR1 is MNHNS and CDR2 is SASEGT. The CDR3 loop spans 16 amino acids. V shed 4 bases, J shed 0 bases, and the junction held 6 bases outside the gene matches. The CDR3 region is CASSAHRDSSGNTIYF. CDR3 bases: TGTGCCAGCAGTGCCCACCGGGACAGCTCTGGAAACACCATATATTTT.

Many counts were recorded for this clonotype. This sequence joins TRBV12-3 or TRBV12-4 and TRBJ1-2, with TRBD1 as a possible D gene (6 bases). V gave up 4 bases and J gave up 4 bases, with 16 bases separating them. The CDR3 length is 15 residues. The CDR3 DNA reads as TGTGCCAGCAGTTCGCCCCCGCCAGGGGCCTATGGCTACACCTTC. Protein sequence: CASSSPPPGAYGYTF.

This clonotype occurred many times. The V gene is TRBV6-1, the J gene TRBJ2-3, with TRBD2 identical over 8 bases. Looked up from germline, CDR1 is MNHNS and CDR2 is SASEGT. The CDR3 totals 17 residues. V was clipped by 7 bases and J by 3 bases; unmatched bases: 15. CDR3 region: CASTPGGQREMTDTQYF. The CDR3 DNA reads as TGTGCCAGCACCCCCGGTGGGCAGCGGGAGATGACAGATACGCAGTATTTT.

This clonotype occurred many times. The V call is TRBV28, the J call TRBJ2-2, with 11 bases matching TRBD2. Germline loops: CDR1 MDHEN, CDR2 SYDVKM. The length of the CDR3 is 18 residues. The V gene end was trimmed by 4 bases and the J gene end by 4 bases; junction bases not matched to a gene: 11. The CDR3 loop is CASSSFIAGGKSTGELFF. The CDR3 DNA follows: TGTGCCAGCAGTTCCTTTATAGCGGGAGGGAAAAGCACCGGGGAGCTGTTTTTT. The whole variable domain, filled in from reference TRBV28 and TRBJ2-2, reads DVKVTQSSRYLVKRTGEKVFLECVQDMDHENMFWYRQDPGLGLRLIYFSYDVKMKEKGDIPEGYSVSREKKERFSLILESASTNQTSMYLCASSSFIAGGKSTGELFFGEGSRLTVL.

This clonotype came up many times. The chain has TRBV18 and TRBJ2-3; D not resolved. The germline V gene has CDR1 KGHSH and CDR2 LQKENI. V lost 8 bases and J lost 0, with 15 bases in between. The CDR3 runs 15 residues. As DNA, the CDR3 is TGTGCCAGCACACGTAACAGCCGCAGCACAGATACGCAGTATTTT. Its translation is CASTRNSRSTDTQYF.

This clonotype was found many times. The rearrangement uses TRBV5-1 and TRBJ1-2; D is perhaps TRBD1 (6 bases). Germline V gene sequence: CDR1 SGHRS, CDR2 YFSETQ. V lost 0 bases to trimming and J lost 8 bases, with 14 bases between them. The CDR3 has 14 residues. This chain's CDR3 is CASSLAPGARGYTF. CDR3 coding DNA: TGCGCCAGCAGCTTGGCCCCGGGGGCTAGGGGCTACACCTTC.

The table lists this clonotype with many counts. The chain carries TRBV19 and TRBJ2-7; D unresolved. V was shortened by 3 bases and J by 2 bases, with 8 bases between the two germline ends. Germline CDR1 is LNHDA and CDR2 is SQIVND (reference sequence). This CDR3 is 13 amino acids long. The DNA for the CDR3 is TGTGCCAGTAGTATCGGCACCACCTACGAGCAGTACTTC. Protein sequence: CASSIGTTYEQYF. Complete variable domain (other parts from reference TRBV19 and TRBJ2-7): DGGITQSPKYLFRKEGQNVTLSCEQNLNHDAMYWYRQDPGQGLRLIYYSQIVNDFQKGDIAEGYSVSREKKESFPLTVTSAQKNPTAFYLCASSIGTTYEQYFGPGTRLTVT.

Regarding this clonotype: A much larger clone differs from this one at a single base, so this may be a read error. J is TRBJ1-1 and V is TRBV28; D might be TRBD1 (5 bases). Germline-derived CDR1 and CDR2 are MDHEN and SYDVKM. The CDR3 has 14 residues. CDR3 bases: TGTGCCAGCAGTTTTAATATGGGGCAGGGTGAAGCTTCCTTT. Translated, it gives CASSFNMGQGEASF.

Many counts were recorded for this clonotype. This chain joins TRBV7-8 and TRBJ1-1, with D possibly TRBD1 on 5 matching bases. CDR3 length: 13 residues. V dropped 10 bases and J dropped 3 bases, with 15 bases sitting between them. The germline V gene has CDR1 SGHVS and CDR2 FQNEAQ. This CDR3 reads CANSRVGDTEAFF. CDR3 sequence (DNA): TGTGCCAACTCCAGGGTAGGGGACACTGAAGCTTTCTTT.

The chain combines TRBV29-1 with TRBJ2-2, with D possibly being TRBD2 (6 bases). The germline V gene encodes CDR1 SQVTM and CDR2 ANQGSEA. This CDR3 has 14 residues. Trimming shortened V by 4 bases and J by 0 bases, and 9 bases separated the two germline ends. The CDR3 DNA reads as TGCAGCGTTGGACTAGGGACGAACACCGGGGAGCTGTTTTTT. This encodes CSVGLGTNTGELFF.

This clonotype was observed many times. The rearrangement joins TRBV24-1 to TRBJ2-7, with a tentative D call TRBD2 (6 bases). The CDR3 spans 16 residues. Trimming took 7 bases from V and 2 from J, leaving 20 bases between them. The germline CDR1 and CDR2 sequences are KGHDR and SFDVKD. CDR3 nucleotides: TGTGCCACCAGCTCTCCCGGGGGACGAGGAACCTACGAGCAGTACTTC. This sequence encodes CATSSPGGRGTYEQYF.

This clonotype was picked up many times. This sequence joins TRBV12-3 or TRBV12-4 and TRBJ2-1, with 7 nucleotides matching TRBD1. V was clipped by 6 bases and J by 6 bases; unmatched bases: 5. The CDR3 contains 13 residues. The CDR3 DNA reads TGTGCCAGCAGCTTGACAGGGATCAATGAGCAGTTCTTC. It yields the protein CASSLTGINEQFF.

In its sample, this clonotype was seen once. The chain recombines TRBV9 with TRBJ1-3, with unresolved D. Germline V gene lookup returns CDR1 SGDLS and CDR2 YYNGEE. The CDR3 contains 15 residues. Trimming left V 3 bases short and J 3 bases short, with 13 bases between. The DNA of the CDR3 is TGTGCCAGCAGCGCCACGGGGAGAGGTGGAAACACCATATATTTT. Translating gives CASSATGRGGNTIYF.

This clonotype was recorded at least ten times. The chain uses TRBV13 and TRBJ1-2; possible D gene TRBD1, 5 bases. Germline CDR1 is PRHDT and CDR2 is FYEKMQ (reference sequence). V lost 2 bases and J 7 bases, leaving 8 bases between the germline ends. CDR3 length: 12 residues. CDR3 protein: CASSLTTGGYTF. In DNA form, the CDR3 reads TGTGCCAGCAGCTTAACTACAGGTGGCTACACCTTC.